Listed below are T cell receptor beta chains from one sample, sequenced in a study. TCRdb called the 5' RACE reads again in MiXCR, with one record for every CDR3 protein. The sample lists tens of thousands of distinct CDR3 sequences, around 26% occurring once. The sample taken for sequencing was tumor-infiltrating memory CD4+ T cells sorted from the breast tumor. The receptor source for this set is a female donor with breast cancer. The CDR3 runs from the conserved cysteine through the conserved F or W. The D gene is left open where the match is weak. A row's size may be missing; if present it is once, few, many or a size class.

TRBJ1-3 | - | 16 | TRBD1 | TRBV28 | TGTGCCAGCAGCACCACAGGGGGCGCCCCTGGAAACACCATATATTTT | CASSTTGGAPGNTIYF
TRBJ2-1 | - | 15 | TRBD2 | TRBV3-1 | TGTGCCAGCAGCCAATGGACTAGCGGGTCCAATGAGCAGTTCTTC | CASSQWTSGSNEQFF
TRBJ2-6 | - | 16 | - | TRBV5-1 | TGCGCCAGCACCCCGGGAGGGGGCAAAGGGGCCAACGTCCTGACTTTC | CASTPGGGKGANVLTF
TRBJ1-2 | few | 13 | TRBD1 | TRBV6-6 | TGTGCCAGCAGTCTACCACAGGGGAACGGCTACACCTTC | CASSLPQGNGYTF
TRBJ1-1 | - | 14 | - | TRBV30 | TGTGCCTGGAGTGTAAGGAGGGATAGAGCTCAAGCTTTCTTT | CAWSVRRDRAQAFF
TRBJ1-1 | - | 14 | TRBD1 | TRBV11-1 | TGTGCCAGCAGCTTAACAGGGGGGGAAACTGAAGCTTTCTTT | CASSLTGGETEAFF
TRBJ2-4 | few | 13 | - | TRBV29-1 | TGCAGCGTTGAAGACAGACAGCTAAACATTCAGTACTTC | CSVEDRQLNIQYF
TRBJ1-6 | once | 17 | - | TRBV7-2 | TGTGCCAGCAGCTTAGCGCGGGGGGGGCAGTTAAATTCACCCCTCCACTTT | CASSLARGGQLNSPLHF
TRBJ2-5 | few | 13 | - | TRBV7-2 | TGTGCCAGCAGCATGGGACGGGTTTTTGCCCAGTACTTC | CASSMGRVFAQYF
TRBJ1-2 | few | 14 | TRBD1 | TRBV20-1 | TGCAGTGCTAGACTCTCAGGGGGGGACTATGGCTACACCTTC | CSARLSGGDYGYTF
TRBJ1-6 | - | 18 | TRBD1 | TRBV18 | TGTGCCAGCTCACCTTTCCGGGACAGGGTACCCGGCAATTCACCCCTCCACTTT | CASSPFRDRVPGNSPLHF
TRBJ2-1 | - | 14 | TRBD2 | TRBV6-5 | TGTGCCAGCACCGTAGAATGGGGGGGAAATGAGCAGTTCTTC | CASTVEWGGNEQFF
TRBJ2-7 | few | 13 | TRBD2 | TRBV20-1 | TGCAGTGCTAGAGACCGGGAGGGGAACGAGCAGTACTTC | CSARDREGNEQYF
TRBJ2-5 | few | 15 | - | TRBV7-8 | TGTGCCAGCAGCCGGGGGACAACCGTACAAGAGACCCAGTACTTC | CASSRGTTVQETQYF
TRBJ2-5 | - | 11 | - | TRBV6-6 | TGTGCCAGCTCCCCAAAGGAGACCCAGTACTTC | CASSPKETQYF
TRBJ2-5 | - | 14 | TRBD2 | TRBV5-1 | TGCGCCAGTCGCTTCCTAGCGGACCAAGAGACCCAGTACTTC | CASRFLADQETQYF
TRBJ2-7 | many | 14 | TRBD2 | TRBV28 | TGTGCCAGCAGTGTAACTAGCGGGGGCTACGAGCAGTACTTC | CASSVTSGGYEQYF
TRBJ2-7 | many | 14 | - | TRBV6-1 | TGTGCCAGCGAGGGCGGGACACATAACTACGAGCAGTACTTC | CASEGGTHNYEQYF
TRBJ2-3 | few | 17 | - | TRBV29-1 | TGCAGCGTTGAAGATCAGAATAGCGGAGCTAGCACAGATACGCAGTATTTT | CSVEDQNSGASTDTQYF
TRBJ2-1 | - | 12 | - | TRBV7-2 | TGTGCCAGCAGCTTAGGAGGGATTGAGCAGTTCTTC | CASSLGGIEQFF
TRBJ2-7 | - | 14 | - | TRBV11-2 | TGTGCCAGCAGCCCTTCGCTAGGGTTGTACGAGCAGTACTTC | CASSPSLGLYEQYF
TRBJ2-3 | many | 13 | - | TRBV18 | TGTGCCAGCTCACCCGAAAGTACAGATACGCAGTATTTT | CASSPESTDTQYF
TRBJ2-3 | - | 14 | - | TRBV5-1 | TGCGCCAGCAGCTCCGGGAATGATGTCCATACGCAGTATTTT | CASSSGNDVHTQYF
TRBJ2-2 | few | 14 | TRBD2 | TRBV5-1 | TGCGCCAGTTCCGGGACTAGCACCCCCGGGGAGCTGTTTTTT | CASSGTSTPGELFF
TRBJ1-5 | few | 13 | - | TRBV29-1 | TGCAGCGCCACCACAGAAATTAATCAGCCCCAGCATTTT | CSATTEINQPQHF
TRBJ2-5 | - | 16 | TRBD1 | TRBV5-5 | TGTGCCAGCAGCTTCTCCGCGGGACAGGGCCAAGAGACCCAGTACTTC | CASSFSAGQGQETQYF
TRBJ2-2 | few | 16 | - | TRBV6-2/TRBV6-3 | TGTGCCAGCAGTTCCCGGAGGCCACCGAACACCGGGGAGCTGTTTTTT | CASSSRRPPNTGELFF
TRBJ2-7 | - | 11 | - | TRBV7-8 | TGTGCCAGCAGCTACGGGTGGGAGCAGTACTTC | CASSYGWEQYF
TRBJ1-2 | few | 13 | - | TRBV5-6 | TGTGCCAGCAGCATGGGACACCGCTATGGCTACACCTTC | CASSMGHRYGYTF
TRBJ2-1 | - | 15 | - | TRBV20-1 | TGCAGTGCTCCAAAGGACAGTAAAGCTGACAATGAGCAGTTCTTC | CSAPKDSKADNEQFF
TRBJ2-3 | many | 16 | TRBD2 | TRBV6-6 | TGTGCCAGCAGTCCCAAGGGACTAGCGGGATTTAATACGCAGTATTTT | CASSPKGLAGFNTQYF
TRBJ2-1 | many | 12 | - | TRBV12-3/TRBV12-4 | TGTGCCAGCAGCCTAACTCAGAATGAGCAGTTCTTC | CASSLTQNEQFF
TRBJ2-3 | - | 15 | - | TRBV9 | TGTGCCAGCAGCGTAGGACAGGAAAGCACAGATACGCAGTATTTT | CASSVGQESTDTQYF
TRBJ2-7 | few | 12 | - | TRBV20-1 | TGCAGTGGATTTAAGCCTCCTAACGAGCAGTACTTC | CSGFKPPNEQYF
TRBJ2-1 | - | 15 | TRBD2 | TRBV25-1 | TGTGCCAGCAGCGATTTAGCGGGCAAAAACAATGAGCAGTTCTTC | CASSDLAGKNNEQFF
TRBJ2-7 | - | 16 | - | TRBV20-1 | TGCAGTGCTAGAGATGGGGGACGCGGTAGCCCCTACGAGCAGTACTTC | CSARDGGRGSPYEQYF
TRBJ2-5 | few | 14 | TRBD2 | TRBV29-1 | TGCAGCGTTCGGAGCGGGGGGGTTGTAGAGACCCAGTACTTC | CSVRSGGVVETQYF
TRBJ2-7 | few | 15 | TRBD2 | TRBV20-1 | TGCAGTGCTGGGGTCTGGCGGGAGGGACCCTACGAGCAGTACTTC | CSAGVWREGPYEQYF
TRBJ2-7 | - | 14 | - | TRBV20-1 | TGCAGTGCTAGAGACCGTACAGGGTACTACGAGCAGTACTTC | CSARDRTGYYEQYF
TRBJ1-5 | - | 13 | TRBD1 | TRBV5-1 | TGCGCCAGCAGCTTGGAGGCAGGGGGCCATGAGCATTTT | CASSLEAGGHEHF
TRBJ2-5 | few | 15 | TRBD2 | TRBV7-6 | TGTGCCAGCAGCTTGGGAGCGGGACCGAGAGAGACCCAGTACTTC | CASSLGAGPRETQYF
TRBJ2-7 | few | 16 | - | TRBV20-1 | TGCAGTGCTACCCAGTACCGCGTCGGACTTAGCTACGAGCAGTACTTC | CSATQYRVGLSYEQYF
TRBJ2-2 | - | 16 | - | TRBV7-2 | TGTGCCAGCAGCTTAGTAGGGGTGGGATACACCGGGGAGCTGTTTTTT | CASSLVGVGYTGELFF
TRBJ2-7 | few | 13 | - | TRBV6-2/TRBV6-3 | TGTGCCAGCATTCATTGGGACGGCTACGAGCAGTACTTC | CASIHWDGYEQYF
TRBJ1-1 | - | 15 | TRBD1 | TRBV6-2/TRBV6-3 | TGTGCCAGCACCGCAAACAGGGGGCCCGGGGCTGAAGCTTTCTTT | CASTANRGPGAEAFF
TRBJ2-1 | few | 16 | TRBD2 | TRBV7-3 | TGTGCCAGCAGCGCGATAGCGGGTCTCTCCTACAATGAGCAGTTCTTC | CASSAIAGLSYNEQFF
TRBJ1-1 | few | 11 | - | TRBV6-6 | TGTGCCAGCAGATCCGAGGTTGAAGCTTTCTTT | CASRSEVEAFF